This TCR beta chain emerged from a study of blood T cells in healthy people across ages. The CDR3 has 12 amino acids. Germline V gives CDR1 DFQATT, CDR2 SNEGSKA (reference sequence). The second PCR ran about 7 to 12 cycles with a sample-barcoded 5' primer and J-beta primers. TCRdb called the 5' RACE reads again in MiXCR, with one record for every CDR3 protein. The sample lists hundreds of thousands of distinct CDR3 sequences, 58% occurring once. The sequenced sample consisted of blood. This receptor was taken from a man under 40 in good health. The chain couples TRBV20-1 to TRBJ2-7; no clear D. The CDR3 sequence: CNSLEASYEQYF. The CDR3 DNA reads as TGCAATTCTCTGGAAGCCTCCTACGAGCAGTACTTC.